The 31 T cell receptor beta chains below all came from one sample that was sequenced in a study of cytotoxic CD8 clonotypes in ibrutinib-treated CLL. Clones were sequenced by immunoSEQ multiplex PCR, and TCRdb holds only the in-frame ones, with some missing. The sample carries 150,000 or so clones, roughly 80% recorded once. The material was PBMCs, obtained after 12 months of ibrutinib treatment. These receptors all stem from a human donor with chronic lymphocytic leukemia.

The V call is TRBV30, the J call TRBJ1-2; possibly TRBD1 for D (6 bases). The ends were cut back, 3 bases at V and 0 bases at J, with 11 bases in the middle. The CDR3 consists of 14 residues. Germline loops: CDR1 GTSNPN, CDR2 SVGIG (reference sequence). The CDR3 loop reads CAWSAGTPNYGYTF. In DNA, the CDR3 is TGTGCCTGGAGCGCCGGGACACCTAACTATGGCTACACCTTC.

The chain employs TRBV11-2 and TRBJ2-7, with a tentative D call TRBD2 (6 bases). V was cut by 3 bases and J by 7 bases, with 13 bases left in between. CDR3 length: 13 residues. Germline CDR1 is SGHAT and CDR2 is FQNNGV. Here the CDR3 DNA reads TGTGCCAGCAGCTTCTCTAGCGCCTTGGAGCAGTACTTC. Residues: CASSFSSALEQYF.

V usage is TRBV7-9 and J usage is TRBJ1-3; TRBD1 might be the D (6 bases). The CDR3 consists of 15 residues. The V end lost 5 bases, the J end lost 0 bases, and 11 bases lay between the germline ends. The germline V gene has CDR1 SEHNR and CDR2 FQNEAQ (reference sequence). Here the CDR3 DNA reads TGTGCCAGCAGCCTCGGGGGCACCTCTGGAAACACCATATATTTT. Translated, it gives CASSLGGTSGNTIYF.

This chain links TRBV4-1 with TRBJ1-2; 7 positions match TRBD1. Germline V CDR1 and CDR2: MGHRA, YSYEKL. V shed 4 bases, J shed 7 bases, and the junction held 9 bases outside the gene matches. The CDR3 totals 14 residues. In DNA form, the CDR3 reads TGCGCCAGCAGCCCTGGGACAGATGGACGTGGCTACACCTTC. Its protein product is CASSPGTDGRGYTF.

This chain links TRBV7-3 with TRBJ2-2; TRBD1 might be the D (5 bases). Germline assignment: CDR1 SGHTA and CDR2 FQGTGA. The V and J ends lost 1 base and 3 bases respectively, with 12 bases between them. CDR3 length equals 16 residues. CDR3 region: CASSLMYRGYTGELFF. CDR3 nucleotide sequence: TGTGCCAGCAGCTTAATGTATAGGGGCTACACCGGGGAGCTGTTTTTT.

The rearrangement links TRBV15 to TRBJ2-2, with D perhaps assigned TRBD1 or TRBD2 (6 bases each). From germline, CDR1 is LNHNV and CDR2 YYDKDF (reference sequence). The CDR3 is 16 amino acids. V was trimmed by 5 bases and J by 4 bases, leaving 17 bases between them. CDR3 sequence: CATSLAWGAGTGELFF. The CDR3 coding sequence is TGTGCCACCAGCTTGGCTTGGGGGGCGGGCACCGGGGAGCTGTTTTTT. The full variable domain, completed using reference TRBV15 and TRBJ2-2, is DAMVIQNPRYQVTQFGKPVTLSCSQTLNHNVMYWYQQKSSQAPKLLFHYYDKDFNNEADTPDNFQSRRPNTSFCFLDIRSPGLGDTAMYLCATSLAWGAGTGELFFGEGSRLTVL.

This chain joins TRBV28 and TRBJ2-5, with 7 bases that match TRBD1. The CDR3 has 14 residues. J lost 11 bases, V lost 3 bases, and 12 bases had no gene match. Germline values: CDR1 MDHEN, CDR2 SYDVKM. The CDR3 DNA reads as TGTGCCAGCAGTTTCAGTACAGGGGCCGGAAAGCAGTACTTC. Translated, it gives CASSFSTGAGKQYF.

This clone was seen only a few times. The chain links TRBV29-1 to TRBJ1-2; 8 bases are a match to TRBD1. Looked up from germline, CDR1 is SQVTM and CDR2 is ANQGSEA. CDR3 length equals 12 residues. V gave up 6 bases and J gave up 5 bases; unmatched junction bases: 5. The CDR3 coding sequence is TGCAGCGTCGTGACAGGGGCGTATGGCTACACCTTC. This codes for CSVVTGAYGYTF.

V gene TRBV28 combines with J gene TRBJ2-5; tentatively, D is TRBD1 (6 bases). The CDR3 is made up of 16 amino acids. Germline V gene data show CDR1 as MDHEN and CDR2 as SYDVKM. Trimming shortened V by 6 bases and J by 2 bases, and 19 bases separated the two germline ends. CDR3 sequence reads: CASSPPRRQEQETQYF. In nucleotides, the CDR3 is TGTGCCAGCAGCCCTCCGAGGAGACAGGAACAAGAGACCCAGTACTTC.

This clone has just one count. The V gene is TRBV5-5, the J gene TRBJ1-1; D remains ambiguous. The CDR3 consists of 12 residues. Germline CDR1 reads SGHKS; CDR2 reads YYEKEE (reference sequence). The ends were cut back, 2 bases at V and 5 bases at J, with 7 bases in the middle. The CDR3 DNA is TGTGCCAGCAGCTTACGAGTAACTGAAGCTTTCTTT. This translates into CASSLRVTEAFF.

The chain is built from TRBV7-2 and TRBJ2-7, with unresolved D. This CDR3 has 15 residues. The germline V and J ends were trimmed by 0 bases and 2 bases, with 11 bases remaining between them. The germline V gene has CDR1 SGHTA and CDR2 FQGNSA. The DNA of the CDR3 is TGTGCCAGCAGCTTAGCGAAGGGCCCTCCCTACGAGCAGTACTTC. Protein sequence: CASSLAKGPPYEQYF.

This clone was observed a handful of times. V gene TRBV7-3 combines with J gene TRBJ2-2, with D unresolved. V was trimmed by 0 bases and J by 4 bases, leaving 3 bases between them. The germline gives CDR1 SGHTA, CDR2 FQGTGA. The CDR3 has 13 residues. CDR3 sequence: CASSLTVTGELFF. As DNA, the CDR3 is TGTGCCAGCAGCTTAACGGTCACCGGGGAGCTGTTTTTT.

CDR3 amino acids: CASSLRDSGYEQYF. For the CDR3, the DNA is TGTGCCAGCAGCTTACGAGACAGTGGTTACGAGCAGTACTTC. The V gene is TRBV7-2, the J gene TRBJ2-7; D might be TRBD1 (5 bases). The V gene lost 2 bases and the J gene lost 4 bases, with 12 bases spanning the gap. The CDR3 contains 14 residues. CDR1 is SGHTA, CDR2 FQGNSA, per germline. Complete variable domain (other parts from reference TRBV7-2 and TRBJ2-7): GAGVSQSPSNKVTEKGKDVELRCDPISGHTALYWYRQSLGQGLEFLIYFQGNSAPDKSGLPSDRFSAERTGGSVSTLTIQRTQQEDSAVYLCASSLRDSGYEQYFGPGTRLTVT.

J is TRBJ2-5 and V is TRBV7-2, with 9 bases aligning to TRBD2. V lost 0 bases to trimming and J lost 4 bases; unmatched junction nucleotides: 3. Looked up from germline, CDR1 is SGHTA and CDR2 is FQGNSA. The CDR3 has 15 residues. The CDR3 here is CASSLAASGVETQYF. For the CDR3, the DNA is TGTGCCAGCAGCTTAGCGGCTAGCGGGGTAGAGACCCAGTACTTC.

The chain's CDR3 is CASKLRGTGELFF. Here the CDR3 DNA reads TGTGCCAGCAAACTCCGGGGAACCGGGGAGCTGTTTTTT. The rearrangement joins TRBV5-6 to TRBJ2-2; weak D call: TRBD2 (5 bases). The CDR3 covers 13 residues. Germline lookup yields CDR1 SGHDT and CDR2 YYEEEE. V shed 6 bases and J shed 5 bases, with 11 bases lying between them.

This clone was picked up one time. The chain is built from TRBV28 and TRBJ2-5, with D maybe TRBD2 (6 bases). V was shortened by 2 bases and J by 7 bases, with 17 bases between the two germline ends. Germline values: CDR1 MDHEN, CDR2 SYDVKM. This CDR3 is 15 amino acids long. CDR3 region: CASSLQRVVLGTQYF. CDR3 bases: TGTGCCAGCAGTTTACAGCGGGTTGTCCTTGGGACCCAGTACTTC.

The CDR3 coding sequence is TGTGCCAGCAGTGACGAATATGGCAGGGGAGCGGTGAAGGGCTATGGCTACACCTTC. Its translation: CASSDEYGRGAVKGYGYTF. This rearrangement joins TRBV6-1 to TRBJ1-2, with TRBD1 as a possible D gene (6 bases). The germline V and J ends were trimmed by 3 bases and 4 bases, with 27 bases remaining between them. Germline V gives CDR1 MNHNS, CDR2 SASEGT. CDR3 length equals 19 residues.

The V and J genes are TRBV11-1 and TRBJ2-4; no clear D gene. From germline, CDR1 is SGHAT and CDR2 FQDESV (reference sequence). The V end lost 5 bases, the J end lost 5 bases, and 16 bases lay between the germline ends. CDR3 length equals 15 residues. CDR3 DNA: TGTGCCAGCAGCCTAGGGTACAGCCTAGAAAACATTCAGTACTTC. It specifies CASSLGYSLENIQYF.

The CDR3: CASSELNRRVNQPQHF. CDR3 in DNA: TGTGCCAGCAGTGAATTAAATAGACGGGTAAATCAGCCCCAGCATTTT. V gene TRBV25-1 combines with J gene TRBJ1-5, with D uncertain. The germline V and J ends were trimmed by 1 base and 4 bases, with 14 bases remaining between them. Germline V gene sequence: CDR1 MGHDK, CDR2 SYGVNS. The CDR3 covers 16 residues.

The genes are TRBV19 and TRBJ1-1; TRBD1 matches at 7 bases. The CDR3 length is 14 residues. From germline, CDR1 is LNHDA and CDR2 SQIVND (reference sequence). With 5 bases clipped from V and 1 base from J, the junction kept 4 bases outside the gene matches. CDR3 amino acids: CASSVDRRNTEAFF. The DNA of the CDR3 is TGTGCCAGTAGTGTGGACAGGCGGAACACTGAAGCTTTCTTT. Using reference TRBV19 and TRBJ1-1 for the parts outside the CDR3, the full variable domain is DGGITQSPKYLFRKEGQNVTLSCEQNLNHDAMYWYRQDPGQGLRLIYYSQIVNDFQKGDIAEGYSVSREKKESFPLTVTSAQKNPTAFYLCASSVDRRNTEAFFGQGTRLTVV.

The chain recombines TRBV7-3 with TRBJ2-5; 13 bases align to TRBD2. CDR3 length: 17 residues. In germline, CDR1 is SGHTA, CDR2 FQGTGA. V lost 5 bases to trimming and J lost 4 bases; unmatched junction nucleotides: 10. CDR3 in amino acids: CASSPARLAGGRETQYF. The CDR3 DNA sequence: TGTGCCAGCAGCCCCGCCCGACTAGCGGGAGGCCGAGAGACCCAGTACTTC.

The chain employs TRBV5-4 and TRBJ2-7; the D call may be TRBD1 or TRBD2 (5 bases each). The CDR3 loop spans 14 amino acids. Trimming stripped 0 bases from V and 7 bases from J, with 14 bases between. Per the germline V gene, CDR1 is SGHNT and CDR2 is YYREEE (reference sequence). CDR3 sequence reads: CASSLDGVGGEQYF. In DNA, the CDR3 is TGTGCCAGCAGCTTGGATGGTGTTGGGGGAGAGCAGTACTTC.

The CDR3 sequence: CASSARTVNTEAFF. In DNA form, the CDR3 reads TGCGCCAGCAGCGCCCGGACAGTTAACACTGAAGCTTTCTTT. The gene calls are TRBV5-1 and TRBJ1-1; tentative D call: TRBD1 (6 bases). The germline gives CDR1 SGHRS, CDR2 YFSETQ. The CDR3 loop spans 14 amino acids. Between the trimmed V and J ends, which lost 4 bases and 2 bases, there was a span of 12 bases.

For the CDR3, the DNA is TGTGCCAGCAGCGGTTCGCGGTCACCTTCGAACACCGGGGAGCTGTTTTTT. Amino acid sequence: CASSGSRSPSNTGELFF. This chain links TRBV9 with TRBJ2-2; no reliable D call. Germline V gene lookup returns CDR1 SGDLS and CDR2 YYNGEE. With 3 bases removed from V and 0 bases from J, the gap between germline ends came to 15 bases. The CDR3 contains 17 residues. Full variable domain (rest looked up from reference TRBV9 and TRBJ2-2): DSGVTQTPKHLITATGQRVTLRCSPRSGDLSVYWYQQSLDQGLQFLIQYYNGEERAKGNILERFSAQQFPDLHSELNLSSLELGDSALYFCASSGSRSPSNTGELFFGEGSRLTVL.

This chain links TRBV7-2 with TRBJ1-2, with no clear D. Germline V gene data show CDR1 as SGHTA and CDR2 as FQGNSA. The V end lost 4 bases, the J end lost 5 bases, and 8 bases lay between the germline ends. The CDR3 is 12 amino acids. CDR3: CASSYREYGYTF. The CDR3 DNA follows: TGTGCCAGCAGCTACCGGGAGTATGGCTACACCTTC.

The CDR3 region has the DNA TGTGCCAGCAGCTTAACCCCGACAGGGTACACTGAAGCTTTCTTT. Protein product: CASSLTPTGYTEAFF. The rearrangement links TRBV7-3 to TRBJ1-1, with 7 bases aligning to TRBD1. The CDR3 has 15 amino acids. J was trimmed by 3 bases and V by 0 bases; bases with no gene match: 4. Germline lookup yields CDR1 SGHTA and CDR2 FQGTGA.

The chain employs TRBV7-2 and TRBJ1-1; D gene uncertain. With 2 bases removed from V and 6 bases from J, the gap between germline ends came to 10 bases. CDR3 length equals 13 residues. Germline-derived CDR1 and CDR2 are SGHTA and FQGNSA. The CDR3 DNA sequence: TGTGCCAGCAGCTTAAGGCAACTGGCTGAAGCTTTCTTT. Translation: CASSLRQLAEAFF.

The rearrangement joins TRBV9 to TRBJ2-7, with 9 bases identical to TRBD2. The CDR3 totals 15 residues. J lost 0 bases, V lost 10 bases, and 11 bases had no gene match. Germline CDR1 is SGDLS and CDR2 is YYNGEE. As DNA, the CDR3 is TGTGCCGGGGCGCGGGGGGGGACCTACTCCTACGAGCAGTACTTC. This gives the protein CAGARGGTYSYEQYF.

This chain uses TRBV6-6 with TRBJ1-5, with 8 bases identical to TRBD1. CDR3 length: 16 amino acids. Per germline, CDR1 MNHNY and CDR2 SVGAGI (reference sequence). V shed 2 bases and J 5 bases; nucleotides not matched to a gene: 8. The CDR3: CASSYGRGLRYQPQHF. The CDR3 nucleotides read TGTGCCAGCAGTTACGGCAGGGGGCTTAGATATCAGCCCCAGCATTTT.

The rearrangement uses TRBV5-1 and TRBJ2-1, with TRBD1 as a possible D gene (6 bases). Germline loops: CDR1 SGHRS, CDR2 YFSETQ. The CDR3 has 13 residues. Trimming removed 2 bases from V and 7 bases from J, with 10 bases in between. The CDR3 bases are TGCGCCAGCAGCTTAAACAGGGTTAATGAGCAGTTCTTC. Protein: CASSLNRVNEQFF.

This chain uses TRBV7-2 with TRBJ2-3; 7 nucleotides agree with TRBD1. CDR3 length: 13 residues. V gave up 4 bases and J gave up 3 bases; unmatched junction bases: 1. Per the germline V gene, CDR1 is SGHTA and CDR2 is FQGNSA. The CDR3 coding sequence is TGTGCCAGCAGCTGGGGACAGACAGATACGCAGTATTTT. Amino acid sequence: CASSWGQTDTQYF.